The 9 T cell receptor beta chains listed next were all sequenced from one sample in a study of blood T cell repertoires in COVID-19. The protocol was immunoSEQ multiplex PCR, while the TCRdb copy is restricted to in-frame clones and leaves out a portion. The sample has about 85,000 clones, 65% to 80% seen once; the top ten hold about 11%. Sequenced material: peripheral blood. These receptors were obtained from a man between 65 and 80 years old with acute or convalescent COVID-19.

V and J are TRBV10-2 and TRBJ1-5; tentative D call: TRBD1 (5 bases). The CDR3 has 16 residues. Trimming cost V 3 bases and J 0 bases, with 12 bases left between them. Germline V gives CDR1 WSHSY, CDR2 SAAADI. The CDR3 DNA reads TGCGCCAGCAGTGATTTAAGGGGTGATAGCAATCAGCCCCAGCATTTT. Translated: CASSDLRGDSNQPQHF.

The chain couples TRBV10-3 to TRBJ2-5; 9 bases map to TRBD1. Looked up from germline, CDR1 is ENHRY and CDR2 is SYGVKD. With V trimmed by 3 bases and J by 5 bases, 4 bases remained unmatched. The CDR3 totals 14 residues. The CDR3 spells CAISDGTGRETQYF. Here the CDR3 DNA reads TGTGCCATCAGTGACGGGACAGGGAGGGAGACCCAGTACTTC.

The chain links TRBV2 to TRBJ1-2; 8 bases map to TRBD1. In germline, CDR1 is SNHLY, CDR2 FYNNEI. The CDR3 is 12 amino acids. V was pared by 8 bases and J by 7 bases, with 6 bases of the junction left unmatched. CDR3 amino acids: CASRQGSFGYTF. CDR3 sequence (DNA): TGTGCCAGCCGACAGGGGTCCTTTGGCTACACCTTC.

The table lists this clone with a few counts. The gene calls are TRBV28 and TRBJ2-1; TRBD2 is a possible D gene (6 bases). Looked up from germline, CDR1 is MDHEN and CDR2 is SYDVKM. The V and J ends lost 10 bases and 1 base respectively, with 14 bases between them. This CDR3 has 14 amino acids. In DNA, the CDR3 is TGTGCCACCACCGGCGGGGTATCCTACAATGAGCAGTTCTTC. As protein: CATTGGVSYNEQFF.

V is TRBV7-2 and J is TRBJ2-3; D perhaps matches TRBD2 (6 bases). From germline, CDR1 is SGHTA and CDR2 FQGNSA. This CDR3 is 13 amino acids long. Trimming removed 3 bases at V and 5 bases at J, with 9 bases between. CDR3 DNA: TGTGCCAGCAGCTTCCAGGGAGGAGATACGCAGTATTTT. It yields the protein CASSFQGGDTQYF.

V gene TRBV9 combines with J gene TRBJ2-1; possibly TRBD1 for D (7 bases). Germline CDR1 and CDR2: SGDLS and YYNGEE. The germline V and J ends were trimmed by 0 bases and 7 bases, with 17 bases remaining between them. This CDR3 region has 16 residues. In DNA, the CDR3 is TGTGCCAGCAGCGTAGATAGCAGGGGGGCCTGGAATGAGCAGTTCTTC. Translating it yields CASSVDSRGAWNEQFF.

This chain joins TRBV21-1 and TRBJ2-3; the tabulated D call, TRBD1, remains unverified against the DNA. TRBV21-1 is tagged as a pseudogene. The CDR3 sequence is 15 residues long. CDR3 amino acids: CASSTGTGALHTQYF. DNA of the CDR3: TGTGCCAGCAGCACTGGGACAGGGGCGTTACATACGCAGTATTTT.

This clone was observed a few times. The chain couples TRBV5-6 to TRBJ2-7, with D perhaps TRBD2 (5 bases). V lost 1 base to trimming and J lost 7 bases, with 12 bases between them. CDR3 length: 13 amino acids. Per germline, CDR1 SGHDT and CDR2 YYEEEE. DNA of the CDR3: TGTGCCAGCAGCTTGCCCGCGGGCGGGGAGCAGTACTTC. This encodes CASSLPAGGEQYF.

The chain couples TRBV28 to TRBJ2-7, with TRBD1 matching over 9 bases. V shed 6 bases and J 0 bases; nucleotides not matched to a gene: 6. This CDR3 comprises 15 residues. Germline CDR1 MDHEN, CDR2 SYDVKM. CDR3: CASSPRDRDSYEQYF. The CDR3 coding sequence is TGTGCCAGCAGCCCCCGGGACAGGGACTCCTACGAGCAGTACTTC. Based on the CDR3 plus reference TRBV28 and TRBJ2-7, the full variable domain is DVKVTQSSRYLVKRTGEKVFLECVQDMDHENMFWYRQDPGLGLRLIYFSYDVKMKEKGDIPEGYSVSREKKERFSLILESASTNQTSMYLCASSPRDRDSYEQYFGPGTRLTVT.